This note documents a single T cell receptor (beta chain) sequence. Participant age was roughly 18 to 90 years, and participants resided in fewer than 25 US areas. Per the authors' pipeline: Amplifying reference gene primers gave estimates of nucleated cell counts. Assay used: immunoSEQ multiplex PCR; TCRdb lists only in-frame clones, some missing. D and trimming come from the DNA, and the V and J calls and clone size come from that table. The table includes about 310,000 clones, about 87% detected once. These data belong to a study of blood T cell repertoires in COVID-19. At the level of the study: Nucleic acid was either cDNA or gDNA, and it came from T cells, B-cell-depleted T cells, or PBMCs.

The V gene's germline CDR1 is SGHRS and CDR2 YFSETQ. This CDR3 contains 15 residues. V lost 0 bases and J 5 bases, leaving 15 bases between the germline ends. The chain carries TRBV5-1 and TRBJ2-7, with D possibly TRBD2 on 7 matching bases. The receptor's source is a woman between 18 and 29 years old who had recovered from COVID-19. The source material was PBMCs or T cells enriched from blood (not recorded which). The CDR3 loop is CASSLGSGGADEQYF. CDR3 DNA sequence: TGCGCCAGCAGCTTGGGTAGTGGGGGGGCGGACGAGCAGTACTTC. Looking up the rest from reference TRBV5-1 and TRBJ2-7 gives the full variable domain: KAGVTQTPRYLIKTRGQQVTLSCSPISGHRSVSWYQQTPGQGLQFLFEYFSETQRNKGNFPGRFSGRQFSNSRSEMNVSTLELGDSALYLCASSLGSGGADEQYFGPGTRLTVT.